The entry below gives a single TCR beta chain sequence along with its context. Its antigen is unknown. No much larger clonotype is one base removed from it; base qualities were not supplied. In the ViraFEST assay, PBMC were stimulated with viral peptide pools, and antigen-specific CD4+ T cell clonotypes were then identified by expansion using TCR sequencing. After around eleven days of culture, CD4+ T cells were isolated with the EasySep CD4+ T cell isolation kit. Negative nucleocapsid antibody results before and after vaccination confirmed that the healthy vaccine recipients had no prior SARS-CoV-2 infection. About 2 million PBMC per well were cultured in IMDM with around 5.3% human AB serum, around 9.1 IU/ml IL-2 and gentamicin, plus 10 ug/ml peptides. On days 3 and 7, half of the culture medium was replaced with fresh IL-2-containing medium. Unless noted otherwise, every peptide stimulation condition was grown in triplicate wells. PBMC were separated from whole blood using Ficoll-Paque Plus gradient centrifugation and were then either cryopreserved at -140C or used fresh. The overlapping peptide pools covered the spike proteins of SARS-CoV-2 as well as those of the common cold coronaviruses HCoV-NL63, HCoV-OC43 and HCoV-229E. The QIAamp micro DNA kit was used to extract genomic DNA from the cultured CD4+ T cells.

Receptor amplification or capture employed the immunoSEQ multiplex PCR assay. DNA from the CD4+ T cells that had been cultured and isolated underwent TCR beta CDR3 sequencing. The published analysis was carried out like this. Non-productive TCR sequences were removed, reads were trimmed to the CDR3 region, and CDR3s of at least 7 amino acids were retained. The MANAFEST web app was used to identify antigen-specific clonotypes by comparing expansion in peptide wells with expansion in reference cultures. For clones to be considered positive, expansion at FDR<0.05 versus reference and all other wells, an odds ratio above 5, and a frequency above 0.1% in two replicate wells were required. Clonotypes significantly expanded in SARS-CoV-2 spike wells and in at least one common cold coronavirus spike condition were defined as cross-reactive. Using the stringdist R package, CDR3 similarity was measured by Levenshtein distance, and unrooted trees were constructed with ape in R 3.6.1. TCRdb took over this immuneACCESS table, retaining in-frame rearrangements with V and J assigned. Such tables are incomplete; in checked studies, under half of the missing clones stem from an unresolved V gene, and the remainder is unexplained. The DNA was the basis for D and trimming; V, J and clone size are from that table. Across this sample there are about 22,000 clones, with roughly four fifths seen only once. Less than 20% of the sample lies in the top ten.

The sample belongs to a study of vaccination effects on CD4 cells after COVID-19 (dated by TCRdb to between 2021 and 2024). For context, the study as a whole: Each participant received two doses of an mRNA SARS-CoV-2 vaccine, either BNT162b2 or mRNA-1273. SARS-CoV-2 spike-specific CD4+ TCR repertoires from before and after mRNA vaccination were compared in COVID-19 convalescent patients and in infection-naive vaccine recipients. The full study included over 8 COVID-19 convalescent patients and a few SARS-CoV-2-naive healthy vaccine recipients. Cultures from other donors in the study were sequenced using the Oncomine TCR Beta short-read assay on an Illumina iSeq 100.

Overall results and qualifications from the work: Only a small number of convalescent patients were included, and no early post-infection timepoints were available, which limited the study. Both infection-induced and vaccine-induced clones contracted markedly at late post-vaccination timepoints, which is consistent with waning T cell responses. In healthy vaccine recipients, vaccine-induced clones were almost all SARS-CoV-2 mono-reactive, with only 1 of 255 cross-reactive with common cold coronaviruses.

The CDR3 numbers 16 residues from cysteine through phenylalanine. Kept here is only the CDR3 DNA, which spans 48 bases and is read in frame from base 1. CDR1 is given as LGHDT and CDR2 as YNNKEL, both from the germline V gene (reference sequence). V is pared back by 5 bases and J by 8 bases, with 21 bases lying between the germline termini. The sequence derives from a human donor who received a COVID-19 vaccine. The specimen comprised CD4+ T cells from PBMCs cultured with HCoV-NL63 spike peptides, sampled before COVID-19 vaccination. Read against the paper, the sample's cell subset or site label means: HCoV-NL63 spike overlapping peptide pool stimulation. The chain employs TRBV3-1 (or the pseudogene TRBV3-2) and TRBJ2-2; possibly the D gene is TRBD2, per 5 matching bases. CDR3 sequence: CASSLPKDSRKGELFF. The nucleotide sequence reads TGTGCCAGCAGCTTACCAAAGGACTCTAGGAAAGGGGAGCTGTTTTTT.